Given below is one T cell receptor beta chain in context. What it recognizes is unknown. This sample was taken from a study of PD-L1 blockade in urothelial cancer. Study-wide background: It was at 3 weeks (second dose) and 6 weeks after treatment start that blood was analyzed. A median blood sample held approximately 140,000 T cells and about 89,000 unique TCRs.

The CDR3 totals 14 residues. The germline V gene encodes CDR1 SGHRS and CDR2 YFSETQ. V trimming: 5 bases; J trimming: 8 bases; junction bases outside the gene matches: 9. Assay: immunoSEQ multiplex PCR; the TCRdb copy retains only in-frame clones and omits some. The sample consists of 70,000 to 90,000 clones, over 75% of them appearing once. Specified time point: pretreatment peripheral blood. Whole-study findings and limits: Stronger expansion of tumor-associated clones in blood at 3 weeks distinguished durable-benefit patients.

The sample here was PBMCs, taken around atezolizumab (anti-PD-L1) treatment. The receptor's source is a man in his 60s with urothelial cancer. The chain joins TRBV5-1 to TRBJ2-1, with 8 bases identical to TRBD2. The CDR3: CASSWRGAPDEQFF. The CDR3 coding sequence is TGCGCCAGCAGTTGGCGGGGGGCTCCCGATGAGCAGTTCTTC.